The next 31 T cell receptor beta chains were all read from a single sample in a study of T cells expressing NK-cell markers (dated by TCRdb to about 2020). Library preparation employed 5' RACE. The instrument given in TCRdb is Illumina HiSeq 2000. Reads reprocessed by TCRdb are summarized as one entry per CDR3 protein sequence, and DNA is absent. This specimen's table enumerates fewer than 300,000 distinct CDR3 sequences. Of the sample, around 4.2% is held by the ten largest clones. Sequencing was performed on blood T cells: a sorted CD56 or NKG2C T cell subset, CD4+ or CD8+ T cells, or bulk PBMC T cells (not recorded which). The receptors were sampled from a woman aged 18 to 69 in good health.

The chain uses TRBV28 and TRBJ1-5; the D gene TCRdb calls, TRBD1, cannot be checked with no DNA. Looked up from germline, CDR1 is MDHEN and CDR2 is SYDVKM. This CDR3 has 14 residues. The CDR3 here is CASSFQGEVQPQHF.

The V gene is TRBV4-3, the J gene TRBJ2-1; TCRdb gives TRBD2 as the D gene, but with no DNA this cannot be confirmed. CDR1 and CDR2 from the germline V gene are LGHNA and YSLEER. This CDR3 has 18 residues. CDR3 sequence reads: CASSQDLGSLAGYNEQFF.

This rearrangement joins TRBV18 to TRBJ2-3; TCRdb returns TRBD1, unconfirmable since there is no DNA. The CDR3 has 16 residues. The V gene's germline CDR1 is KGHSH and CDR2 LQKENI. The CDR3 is CASSRTSGGRADTQYF.

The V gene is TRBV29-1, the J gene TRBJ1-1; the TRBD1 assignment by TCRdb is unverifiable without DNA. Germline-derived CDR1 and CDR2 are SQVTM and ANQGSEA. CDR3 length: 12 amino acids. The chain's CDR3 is CSARPTPGEAFF. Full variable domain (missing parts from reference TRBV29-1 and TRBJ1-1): SAVISQKPSRDICQRGTSLTIQCQVDSQVTMMFWYRQQPGQSLTLIATANQGSEATYESGFVIDKFPISRPNLTFSTLTVSNMSPEDSSIYLCSARPTPGEAFFGQGTRLTVV.

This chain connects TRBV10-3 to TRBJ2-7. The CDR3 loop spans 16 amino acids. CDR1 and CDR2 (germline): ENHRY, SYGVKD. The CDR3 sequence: CAISESGGNRVYEQYF.

The CDR3 loop reads CSARDLKGAGVWNEQFF. The chain has TRBV20-1 and TRBJ2-1; the D call from TCRdb, TRBD2, cannot be confirmed without DNA. The CDR3 contains 17 residues. The V gene's germline CDR1 is DFQATT and CDR2 SNEGSKA (reference sequence).

The CDR3 is CASSPSGVETQYF. This chain connects TRBV18 to TRBJ2-5. The CDR3 has 13 amino acids. Germline V gene lookup returns CDR1 KGHSH and CDR2 LQKENI.

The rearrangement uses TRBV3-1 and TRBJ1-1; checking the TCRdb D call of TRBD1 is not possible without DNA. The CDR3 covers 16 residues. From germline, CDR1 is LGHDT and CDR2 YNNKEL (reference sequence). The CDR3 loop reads CASSQRDRGANTEAFF.

CDR3 loop: CASSVQTGMNTEAFF. The chain carries TRBV9 and TRBJ1-1; TCRdb indicates TRBD1, and absent DNA this call remains unverified. The germline V gene encodes CDR1 SGDLS and CDR2 YYNGEE. The CDR3 has 15 amino acids.

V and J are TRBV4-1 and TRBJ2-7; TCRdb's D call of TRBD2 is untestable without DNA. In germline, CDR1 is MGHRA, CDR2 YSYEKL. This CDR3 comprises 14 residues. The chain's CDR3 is CASSQPGGYYEQYF.

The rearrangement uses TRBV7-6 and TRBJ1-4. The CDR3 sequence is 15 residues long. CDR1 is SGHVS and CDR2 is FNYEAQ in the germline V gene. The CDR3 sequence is CASSLVQGPNEKLFF.

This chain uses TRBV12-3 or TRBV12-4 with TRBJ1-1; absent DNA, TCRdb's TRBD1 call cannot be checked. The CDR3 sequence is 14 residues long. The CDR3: CASSFSGFNTEAFF.

CDR3 protein: CASSPGASTDTQYF. The rearrangement links TRBV6-1 to TRBJ2-3; absent DNA, TCRdb's TRBD1 call cannot be checked. The CDR3 sequence is 14 residues long. Germline V gene sequence: CDR1 MNHNS, CDR2 SASEGT.

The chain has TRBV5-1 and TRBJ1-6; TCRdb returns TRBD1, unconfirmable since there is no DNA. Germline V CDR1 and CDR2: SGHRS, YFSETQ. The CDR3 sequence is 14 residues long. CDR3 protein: CASSSTGYNSPLHF.

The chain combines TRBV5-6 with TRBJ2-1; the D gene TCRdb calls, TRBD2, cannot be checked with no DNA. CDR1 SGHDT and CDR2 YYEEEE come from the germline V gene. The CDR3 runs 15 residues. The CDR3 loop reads CASSRREVSYNEQFF.

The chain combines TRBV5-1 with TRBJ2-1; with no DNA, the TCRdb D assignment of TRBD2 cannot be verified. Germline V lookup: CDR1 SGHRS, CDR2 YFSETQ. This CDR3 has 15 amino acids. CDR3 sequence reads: CASSLTSGGHNEQFF.

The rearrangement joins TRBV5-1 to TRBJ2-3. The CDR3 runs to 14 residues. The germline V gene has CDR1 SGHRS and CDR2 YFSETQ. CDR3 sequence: CASQVGNPTDTQYF.

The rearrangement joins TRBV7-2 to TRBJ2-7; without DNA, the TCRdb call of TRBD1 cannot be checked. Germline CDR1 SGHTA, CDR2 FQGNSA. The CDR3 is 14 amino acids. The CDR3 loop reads CASSPGTFSYEQYF.

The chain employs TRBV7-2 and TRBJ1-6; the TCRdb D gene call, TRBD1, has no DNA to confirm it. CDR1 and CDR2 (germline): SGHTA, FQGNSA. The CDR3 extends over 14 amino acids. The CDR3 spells CASTIQGYNSPLHF.

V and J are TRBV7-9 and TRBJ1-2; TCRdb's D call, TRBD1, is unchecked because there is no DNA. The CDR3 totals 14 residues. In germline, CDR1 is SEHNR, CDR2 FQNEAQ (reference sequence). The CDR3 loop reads CASSPPGTRSGYTF.

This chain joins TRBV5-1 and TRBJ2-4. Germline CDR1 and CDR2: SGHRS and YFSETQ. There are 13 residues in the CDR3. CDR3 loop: CASSSGLSSIQYF.

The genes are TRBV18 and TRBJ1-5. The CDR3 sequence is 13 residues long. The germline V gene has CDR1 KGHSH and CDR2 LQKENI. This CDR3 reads CASSPGSSQPQHF.

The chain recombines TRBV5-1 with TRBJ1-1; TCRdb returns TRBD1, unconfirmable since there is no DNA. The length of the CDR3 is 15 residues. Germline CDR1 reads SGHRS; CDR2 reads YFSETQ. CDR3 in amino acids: CASSLGGATNTEAFF.

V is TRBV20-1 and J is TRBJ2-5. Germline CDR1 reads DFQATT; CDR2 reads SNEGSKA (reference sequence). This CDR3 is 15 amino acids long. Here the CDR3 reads CSARDRPGYQETQYF.

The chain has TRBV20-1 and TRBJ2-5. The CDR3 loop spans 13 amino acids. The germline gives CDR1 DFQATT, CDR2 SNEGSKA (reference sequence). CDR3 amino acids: CSAQRGSQETQYF.

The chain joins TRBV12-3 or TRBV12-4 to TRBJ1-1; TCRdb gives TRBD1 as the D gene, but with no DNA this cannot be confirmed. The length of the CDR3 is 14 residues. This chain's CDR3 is CASGPGTIAAEAFF.

The CDR3 here is CASSVNFGELFF. This chain links TRBV7-3 with TRBJ2-2. Germline V gene lookup returns CDR1 SGHTA and CDR2 FQGTGA. CDR3 length: 12 residues. Full variable domain (remainder filled in from reference TRBV7-3 and TRBJ2-2): GAGVSQTPSNKVTEKGKYVELRCDPISGHTALYWYRQSLGQGPEFLIYFQGTGAADDSGLPNDRFFAVRPEGSVSTLKIQRTERGDSAVYLCASSVNFGELFFGEGSRLTVL.

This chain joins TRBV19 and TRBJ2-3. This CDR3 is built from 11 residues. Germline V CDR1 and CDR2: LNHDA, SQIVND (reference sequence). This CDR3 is CASSRWDTQYF.

The CDR3 region is CASNRDFQNTGELFF. The chain has TRBV9 and TRBJ2-2; TCRdb picks TRBD2, but there is no DNA to check that call. There are 15 residues in the CDR3. Germline CDR1 reads SGDLS; CDR2 reads YYNGEE.

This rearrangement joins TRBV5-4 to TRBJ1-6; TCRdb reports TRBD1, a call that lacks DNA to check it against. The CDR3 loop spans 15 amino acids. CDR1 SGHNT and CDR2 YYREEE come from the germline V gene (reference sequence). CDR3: CASSLEGRQGGQVEF.

The chain's CDR3 is CSASRDIGETQYF. The chain links TRBV20-1 to TRBJ2-5; the D gene TCRdb calls, TRBD1, cannot be checked with no DNA. The CDR3 is 13 residues long. Germline V gives CDR1 DFQATT, CDR2 SNEGSKA (reference sequence).